This TCR beta chain came from a study of regulatory T cells in long-lasting Graves disease listed by TCRdb under 2021. For the wider study: Persistent Graves' disease was defined as persistently positive TSH receptor autoantibodies together with antithyroid drug treatment for over 5 years. Persistent Graves' disease patients were compared with newly diagnosed Graves' disease patients by peripheral blood TCR sequencing and RNA sequencing. The study was conducted in China and was registered as a clinical trial. A total of approximately 35 samples underwent TCR sequencing: some 13 from persistent and roughly 20 from newly diagnosed Graves' disease patients. In the clinical cohort, patients with persistent Graves' disease had used antithyroid drugs for an average of roughly 10 years.

About this clonotype: This receptor's antigen is unknown. No base-level quality is on record; no much larger clone is a single base apart.

From its cysteine to its phenylalanine, the CDR3 spans 13 amino acids. Only the CDR3 region is kept as DNA, spanning 39 bases read in frame from base 1. The trim is 6 bases for V and 5 bases for J, with a gap of 14 bases between the germline ends. From the germline V gene, CDR1 is ENHRY and CDR2 is SYGVKD. Paper-wide results and their limitations: Because the primary lesion, thyroid tissue, could not be accessed, the study looked at peripheral blood alone. Compared with newly diagnosed patients, persistent Graves' disease patients had lower TCR Shannon entropy and fewer highly expanded clones, which suggests clonal expansion. As a limitation, the authors acknowledged that the small sample size may reduce accuracy. Persistent patients shared more public clonotypes among themselves (around 3,000) than newly diagnosed patients did (nearly 1,000). Preferential use of TRBV28, TRBJ1-2 and TRBJ2-5 was observed in persistent disease, whereas TRBV20-1 and TRBJ2-1 were favored in newly diagnosed disease. Sequencing and analysis were limited to the TCR beta chain.

Interpreted using the paper, the time point label stands for: persistent/refractory GD, antithyroid drugs over 5 years with positive TRAb. RNA was extracted from PBMCs in TRIzol for both TCR sequencing and RNA sequencing. Graves' disease was diagnosed according to American Thyroid Association guidelines. Patients for the study were recruited at an endocrinology department in Xi'an, China. Each patient gave around 9 milliliters of peripheral blood, collected in an EDTA anticoagulant tube. Ficoll Paque Plus density gradient separation was used to isolate PBMCs, and no further T cell sorting was done. RNA quality was checked with an Agilent 2100 Bioanalyzer and agarose gel, and concentration with a NanoDrop 2000. Libraries came from multiplex PCR. The reads were generated on an Illumina HiSeq 4000. CDR3 regions were amplified by Arm-PCR with iRepertoire HTBI primers to construct TCR beta libraries. Before sequencing, the PCR products underwent gel purification. As for the authors' bioinformatics: Gene usage analysis of CDR3 amino acid clonotypes used the 50 to 70 TRBV and around 14 TRBJ segments found across samples. COPE and FqMerger were used to merge the filtered high-quality paired reads into contigs. Contigs were aligned with BLAST to IMGT TRBV, TRBD and TRBJ reference genes, and CDR3 was defined per IMGT. Highly expanded clones were defined as clonotypes with a frequency above 0.1%. Repertoire diversity was measured by Shannon entropy, and V-J evenness by the Gini coefficient. A clonotype found in more than one individual was treated as public. TCRdb trimmed the raw reads at Q25, called clones with MiXCR and kept productive beta chains. Entries are consolidated by CDR3 protein sequence, retaining the most common genes and DNA. V and J calls and clone size were set by TCRdb, not the authors. The sample yields roughly 500,000 distinct CDR3 sequences; more than 20% were counted once. 7% to 10% of the sample is in the top ten clones.

The rearrangement joined TRBV10-3 to TRBJ2-7, with the D gene uncertain. The source was peripheral blood mononuclear cells (PBMCs), collected when the disease was refractory, from a patient treated with antithyroid drugs. The sequence came from a female donor with Graves disease. The CDR3 protein is CAIRRATGHEQYF. DNA sequence: TGTGCCATCAGAAGGGCGACTGGGCACGAGCAGTACTTC.